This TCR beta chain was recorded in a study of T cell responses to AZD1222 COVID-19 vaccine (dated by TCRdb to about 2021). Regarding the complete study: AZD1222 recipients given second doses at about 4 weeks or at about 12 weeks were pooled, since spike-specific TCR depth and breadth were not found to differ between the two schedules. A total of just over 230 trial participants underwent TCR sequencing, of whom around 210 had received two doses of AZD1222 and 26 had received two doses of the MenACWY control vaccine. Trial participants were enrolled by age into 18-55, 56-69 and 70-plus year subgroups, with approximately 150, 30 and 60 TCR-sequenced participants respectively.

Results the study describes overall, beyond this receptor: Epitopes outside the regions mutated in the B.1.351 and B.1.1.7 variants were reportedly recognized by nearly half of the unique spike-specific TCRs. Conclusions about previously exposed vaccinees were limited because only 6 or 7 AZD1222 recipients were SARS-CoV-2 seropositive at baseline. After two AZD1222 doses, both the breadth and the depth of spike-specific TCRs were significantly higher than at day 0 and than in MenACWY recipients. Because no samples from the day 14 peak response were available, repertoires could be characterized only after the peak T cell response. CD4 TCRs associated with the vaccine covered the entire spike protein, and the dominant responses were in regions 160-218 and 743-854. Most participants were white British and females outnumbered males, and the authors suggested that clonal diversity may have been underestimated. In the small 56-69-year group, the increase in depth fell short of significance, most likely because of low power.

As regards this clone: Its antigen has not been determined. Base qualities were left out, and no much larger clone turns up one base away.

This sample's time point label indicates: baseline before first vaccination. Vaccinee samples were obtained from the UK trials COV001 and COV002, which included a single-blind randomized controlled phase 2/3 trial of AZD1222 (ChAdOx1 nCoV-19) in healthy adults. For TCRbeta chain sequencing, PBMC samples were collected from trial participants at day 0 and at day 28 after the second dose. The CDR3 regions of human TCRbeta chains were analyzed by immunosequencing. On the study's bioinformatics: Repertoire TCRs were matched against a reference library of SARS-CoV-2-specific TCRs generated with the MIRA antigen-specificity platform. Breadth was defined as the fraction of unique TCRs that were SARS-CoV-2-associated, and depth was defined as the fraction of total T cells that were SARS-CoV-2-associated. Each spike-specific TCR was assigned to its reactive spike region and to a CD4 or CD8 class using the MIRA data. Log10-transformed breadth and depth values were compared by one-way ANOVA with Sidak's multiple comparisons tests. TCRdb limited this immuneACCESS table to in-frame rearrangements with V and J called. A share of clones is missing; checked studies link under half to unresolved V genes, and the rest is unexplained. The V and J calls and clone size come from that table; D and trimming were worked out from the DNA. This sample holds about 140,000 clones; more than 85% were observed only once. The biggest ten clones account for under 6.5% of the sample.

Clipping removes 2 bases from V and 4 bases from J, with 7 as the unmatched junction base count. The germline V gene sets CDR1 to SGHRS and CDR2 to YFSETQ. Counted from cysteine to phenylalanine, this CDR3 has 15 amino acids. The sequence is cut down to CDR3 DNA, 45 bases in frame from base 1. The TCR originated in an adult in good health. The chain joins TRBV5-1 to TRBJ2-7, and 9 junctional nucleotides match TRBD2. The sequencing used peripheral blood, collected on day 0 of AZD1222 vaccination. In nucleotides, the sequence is TGCGCCAGCAGCTTCCTTAGCGGGAGTGGGTACGAGCAGTACTTC. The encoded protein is CASSFLSGSGYEQYF.